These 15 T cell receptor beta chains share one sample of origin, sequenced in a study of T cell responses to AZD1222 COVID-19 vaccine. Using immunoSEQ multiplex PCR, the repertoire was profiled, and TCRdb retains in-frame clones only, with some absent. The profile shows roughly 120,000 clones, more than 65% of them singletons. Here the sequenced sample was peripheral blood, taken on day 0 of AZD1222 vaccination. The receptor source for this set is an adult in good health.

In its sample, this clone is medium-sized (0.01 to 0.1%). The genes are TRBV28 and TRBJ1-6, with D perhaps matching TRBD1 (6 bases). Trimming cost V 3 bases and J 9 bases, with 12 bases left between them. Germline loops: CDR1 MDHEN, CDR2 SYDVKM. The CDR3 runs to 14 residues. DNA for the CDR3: TGTGCCAGCAGTTTGTACAGGGAGACTTCACCCCTCCACTTT. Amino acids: CASSLYRETSPLHF. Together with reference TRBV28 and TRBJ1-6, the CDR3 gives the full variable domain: DVKVTQSSRYLVKRTGEKVFLECVQDMDHENMFWYRQDPGLGLRLIYFSYDVKMKEKGDIPEGYSVSREKKERFSLILESASTNQTSMYLCASSLYRETSPLHFGNGTRLTVT.

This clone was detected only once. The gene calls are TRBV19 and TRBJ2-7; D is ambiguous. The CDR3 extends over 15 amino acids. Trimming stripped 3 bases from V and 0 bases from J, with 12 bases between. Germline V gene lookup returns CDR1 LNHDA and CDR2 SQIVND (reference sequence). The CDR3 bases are TGTGCCAGTAGTATGGTCGGTCAGGCCTCCTACGAGCAGTACTTC. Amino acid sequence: CASSMVGQASYEQYF.

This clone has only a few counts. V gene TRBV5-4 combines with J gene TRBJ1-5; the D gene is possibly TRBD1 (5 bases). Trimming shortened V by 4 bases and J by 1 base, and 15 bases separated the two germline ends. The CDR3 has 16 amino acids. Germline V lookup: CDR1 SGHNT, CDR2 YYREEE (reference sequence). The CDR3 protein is CASSSGQESSNQPQHF. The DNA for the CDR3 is TGTGCCAGCAGCAGCGGACAAGAATCCAGCAATCAGCCCCAGCATTTT.

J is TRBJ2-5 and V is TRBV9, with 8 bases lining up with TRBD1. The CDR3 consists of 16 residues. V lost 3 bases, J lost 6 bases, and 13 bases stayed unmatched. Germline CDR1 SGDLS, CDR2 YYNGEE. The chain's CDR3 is CASSETGQGSRKTQYF. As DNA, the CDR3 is TGTGCCAGCAGCGAAACCGGACAGGGATCGAGGAAGACCCAGTACTTC.

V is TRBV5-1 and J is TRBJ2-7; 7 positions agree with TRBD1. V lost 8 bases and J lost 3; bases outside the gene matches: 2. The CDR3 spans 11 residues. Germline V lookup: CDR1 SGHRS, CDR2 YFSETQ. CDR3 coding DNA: TGCGCCAGTCGGGACAGCTACGAGCAGTACTTC. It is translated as CASRDSYEQYF.

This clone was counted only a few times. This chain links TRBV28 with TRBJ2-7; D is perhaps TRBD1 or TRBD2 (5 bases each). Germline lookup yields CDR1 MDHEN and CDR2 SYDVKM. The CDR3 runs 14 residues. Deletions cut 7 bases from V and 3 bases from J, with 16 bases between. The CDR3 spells CASTEGNLFYEQYF. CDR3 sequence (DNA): TGTGCCAGCACCGAGGGGAACCTTTTCTACGAGCAGTACTTC.

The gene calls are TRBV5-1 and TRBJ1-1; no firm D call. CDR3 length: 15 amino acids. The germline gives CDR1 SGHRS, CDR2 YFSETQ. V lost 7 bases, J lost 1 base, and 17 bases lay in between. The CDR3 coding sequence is TGCGCCAGCTGTCTGGATGGGGAGGAGAACACTGAAGCTTTCTTT. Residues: CASCLDGEENTEAFF.

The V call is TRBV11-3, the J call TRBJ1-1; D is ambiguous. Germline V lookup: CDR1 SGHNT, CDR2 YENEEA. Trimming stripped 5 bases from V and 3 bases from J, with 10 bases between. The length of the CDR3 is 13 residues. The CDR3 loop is CASSPSLDTEAFF. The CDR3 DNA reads TGTGCCAGCAGCCCCAGTCTCGACACTGAAGCTTTCTTT.

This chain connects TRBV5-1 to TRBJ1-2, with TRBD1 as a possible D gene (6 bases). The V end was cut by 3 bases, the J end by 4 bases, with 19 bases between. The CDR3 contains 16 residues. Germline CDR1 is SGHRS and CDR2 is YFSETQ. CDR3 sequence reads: CASSSGGRIDLYGYTF. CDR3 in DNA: TGCGCCAGCAGCTCGGGGGGCAGAATCGACCTCTATGGCTACACCTTC.

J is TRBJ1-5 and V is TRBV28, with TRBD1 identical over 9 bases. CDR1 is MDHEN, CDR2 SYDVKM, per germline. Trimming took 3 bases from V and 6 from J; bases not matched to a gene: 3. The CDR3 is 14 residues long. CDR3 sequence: CASSLGQGFQPQHF. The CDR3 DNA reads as TGTGCCAGCAGTTTGGGACAGGGCTTTCAGCCCCAGCATTTT.

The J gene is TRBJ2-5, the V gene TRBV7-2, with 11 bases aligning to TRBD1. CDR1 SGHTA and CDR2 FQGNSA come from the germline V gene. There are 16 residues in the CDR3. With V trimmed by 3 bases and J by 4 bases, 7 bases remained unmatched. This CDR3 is CASSFRTGGAGETQYF. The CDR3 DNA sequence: TGTGCCAGCAGCTTCAGGACAGGGGGCGCAGGAGAGACCCAGTACTTC.

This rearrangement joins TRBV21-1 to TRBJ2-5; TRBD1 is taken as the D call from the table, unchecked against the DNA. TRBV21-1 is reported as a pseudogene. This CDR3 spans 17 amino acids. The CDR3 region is CASSKPGQGLLRETQYF. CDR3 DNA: TGTGCCAGCAGCAAACCGGGACAGGGACTTCTGAGGGAGACCCAGTACTTC.

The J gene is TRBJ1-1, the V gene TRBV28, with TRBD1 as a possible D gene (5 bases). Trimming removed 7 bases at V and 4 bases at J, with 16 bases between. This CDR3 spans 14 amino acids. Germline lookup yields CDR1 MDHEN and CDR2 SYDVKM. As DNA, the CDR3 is TGTGCCAGCACCACCGGGGACCTAGGCACTGAAGCTTTCTTT. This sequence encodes CASTTGDLGTEAFF.

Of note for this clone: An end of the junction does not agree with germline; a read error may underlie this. This CDR3 reads CASSEGTGDRF. The CDR3 DNA is TGTGCCAGCAGTGAAGGGACAGGGGACCGCTTC. This chain connects TRBV6-1 to TRBJ1-2; 9 bases fit TRBD1. There are 11 residues in the CDR3. The V gene's germline CDR1 is MNHNS and CDR2 SASEGT.

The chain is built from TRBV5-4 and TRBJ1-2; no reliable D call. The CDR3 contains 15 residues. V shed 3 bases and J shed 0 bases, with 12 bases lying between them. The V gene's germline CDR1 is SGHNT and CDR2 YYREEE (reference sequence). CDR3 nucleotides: TGTGCCAGCAGCTATTACAGTCGAGCTAACTATGGCTACACCTTC. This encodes CASSYYSRANYGYTF.